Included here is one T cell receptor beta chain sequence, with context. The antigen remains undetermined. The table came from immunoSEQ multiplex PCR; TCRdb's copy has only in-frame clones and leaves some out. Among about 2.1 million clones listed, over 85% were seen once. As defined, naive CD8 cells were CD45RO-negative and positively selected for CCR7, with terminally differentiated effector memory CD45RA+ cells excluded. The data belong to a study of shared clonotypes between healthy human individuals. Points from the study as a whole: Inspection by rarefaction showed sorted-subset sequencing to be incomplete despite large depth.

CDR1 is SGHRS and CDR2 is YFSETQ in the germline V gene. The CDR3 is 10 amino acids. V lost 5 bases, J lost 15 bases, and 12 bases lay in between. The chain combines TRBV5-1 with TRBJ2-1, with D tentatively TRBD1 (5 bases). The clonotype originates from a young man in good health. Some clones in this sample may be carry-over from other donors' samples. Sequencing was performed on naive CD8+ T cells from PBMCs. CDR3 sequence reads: CASRGVYPFF. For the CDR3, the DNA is TGCGCCAGCAGAGGGGTGTATCCGTTCTTC. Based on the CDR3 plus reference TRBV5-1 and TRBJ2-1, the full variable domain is KAGVTQTPRYLIKTRGQQVTLSCSPISGHRSVSWYQQTPGQGLQFLFEYFSETQRNKGNFPGRFSGRQFSNSRSEMNVSTLELGDSALYLCASRGVYPFFGPGTRLTVL.